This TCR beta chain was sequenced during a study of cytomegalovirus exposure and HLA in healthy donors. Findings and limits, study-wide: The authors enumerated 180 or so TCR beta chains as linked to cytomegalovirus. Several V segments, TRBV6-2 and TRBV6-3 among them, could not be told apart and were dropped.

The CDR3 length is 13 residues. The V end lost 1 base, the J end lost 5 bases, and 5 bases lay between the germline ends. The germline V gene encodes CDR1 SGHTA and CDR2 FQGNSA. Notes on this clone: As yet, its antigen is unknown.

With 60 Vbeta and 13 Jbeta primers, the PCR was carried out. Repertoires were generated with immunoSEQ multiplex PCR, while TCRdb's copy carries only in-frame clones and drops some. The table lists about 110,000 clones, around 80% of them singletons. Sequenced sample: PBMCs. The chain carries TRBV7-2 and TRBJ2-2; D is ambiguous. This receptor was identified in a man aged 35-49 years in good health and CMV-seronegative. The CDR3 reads CASSLDWTGELFF. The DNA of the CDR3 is TGTGCCAGCAGCTTAGACTGGACCGGGGAGCTGTTTTTT. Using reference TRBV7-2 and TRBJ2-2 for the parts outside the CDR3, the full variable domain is GAGVSQSPSNKVTEKGKDVELRCDPISGHTALYWYRQSLGQGLEFLIYFQGNSAPDKSGLPSDRFSAERTGGSVSTLTIQRTQQEDSAVYLCASSLDWTGELFFGEGSRLTVL.